The present entry profiles one T cell receptor beta chain with its context. Its antigen is currently unknown. The data were taken from a study of tumor-infiltrating lymphocytes in primary liver carcinoma. At the level of the study: Enrolled patients were male and female, aged 30 to 69 years. Measuring 4.2 to 10 cm across, the tumors were staged as T1-T3 N0M0. Study results and caveats: The study found tumor-adjacent and tumor-blood pairs overlapped less than tumor region pairs. Tumors reached a significantly greater top-250-clone fraction than blood did (p = 0.039).

Blood RNA came from unsorted whole blood; germline DNA was also extracted. Germline V gene lookup returns CDR1 SQVTM and CDR2 ANQGSEA. The CDR3 sequence is 12 residues long. The investigators made TCR beta cDNA from approximately 0.5 ug total RNA, using a constant-region primer. Investigators got TCR beta libraries out of three nested multiplex PCR rounds, done with slightly modified ARM-PCR. Both of the initial two PCR rounds ran for about 9 cycles and employed TRBV1-TRBV30 forward primers alongside a C-beta reverse primer. TCRdb called the multiplex PCR reads again in MiXCR, with one record for every CDR3 protein. The profile shows about 300,000 distinct CDR3 sequences, around three fifths of them singletons.

The source of this sequence is a man aged 35 to 55 with primary liver carcinoma and hepatitis B virus infection. Source material: peripheral blood. This rearrangement joins TRBV29-1 to TRBJ1-2; weak D call: TRBD1 (5 bases). The DNA of the CDR3 is TGCAGTGCAGGACATCGCAACTATGGCTACACCTTC. This translates into CSAGHRNYGYTF.